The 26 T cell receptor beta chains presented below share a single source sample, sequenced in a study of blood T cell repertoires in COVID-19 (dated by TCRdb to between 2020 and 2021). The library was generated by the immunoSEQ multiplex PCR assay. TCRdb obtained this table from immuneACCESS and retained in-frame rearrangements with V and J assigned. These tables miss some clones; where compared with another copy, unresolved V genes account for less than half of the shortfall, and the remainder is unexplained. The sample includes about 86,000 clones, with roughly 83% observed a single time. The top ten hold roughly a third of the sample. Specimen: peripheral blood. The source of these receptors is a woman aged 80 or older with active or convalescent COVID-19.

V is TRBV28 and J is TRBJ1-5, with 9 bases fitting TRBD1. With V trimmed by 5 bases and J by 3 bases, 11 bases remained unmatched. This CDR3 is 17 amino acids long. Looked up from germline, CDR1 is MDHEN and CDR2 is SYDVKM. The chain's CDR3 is CASSRPGTGSLNQPQHF. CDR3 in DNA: TGTGCCAGCAGTCGTCCCGGGACAGGGTCCCTCAATCAGCCCCAGCATTTT.

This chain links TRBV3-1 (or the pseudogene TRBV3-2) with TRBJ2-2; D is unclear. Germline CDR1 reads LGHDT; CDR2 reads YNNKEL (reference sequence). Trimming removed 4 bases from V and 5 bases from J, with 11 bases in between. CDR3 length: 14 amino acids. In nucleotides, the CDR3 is TGTGCCAGCAGCCGACGTTCTAGTACCGGGGAGCTGTTTTTT. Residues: CASSRRSSTGELFF.

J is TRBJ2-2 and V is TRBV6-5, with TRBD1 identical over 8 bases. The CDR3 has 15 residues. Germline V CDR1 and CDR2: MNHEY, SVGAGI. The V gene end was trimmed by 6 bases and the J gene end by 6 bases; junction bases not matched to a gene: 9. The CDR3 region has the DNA TGTGCCAGCAGGTCGCAGGGGGCCGGTTCCGGGGAGCTGTTTTTT. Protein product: CASRSQGAGSGELFF.

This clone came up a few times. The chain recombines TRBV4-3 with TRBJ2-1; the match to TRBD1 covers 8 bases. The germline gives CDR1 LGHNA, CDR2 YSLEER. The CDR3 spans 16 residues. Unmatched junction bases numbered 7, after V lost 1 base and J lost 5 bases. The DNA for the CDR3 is TGCGCCAGCAGCCAAGTCGGACAGGGATTTGACAATGAGCAGTTCTTC. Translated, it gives CASSQVGQGFDNEQFF.

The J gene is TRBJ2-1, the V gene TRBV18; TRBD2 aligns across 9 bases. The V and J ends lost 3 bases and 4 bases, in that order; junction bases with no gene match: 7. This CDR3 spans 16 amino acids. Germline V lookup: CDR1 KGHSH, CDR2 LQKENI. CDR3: CASSPSGAGGYNEQFF. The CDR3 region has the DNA TGTGCCAGCTCACCGTCCGGAGCGGGGGGATACAATGAGCAGTTCTTC.

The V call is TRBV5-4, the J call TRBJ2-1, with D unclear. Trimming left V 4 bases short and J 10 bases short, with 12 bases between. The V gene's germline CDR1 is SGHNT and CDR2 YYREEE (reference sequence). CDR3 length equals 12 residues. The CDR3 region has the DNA TGTGCCAGCAGCACCCCCCTACGAGAGCAGTTCTTC. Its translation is CASSTPLREQFF. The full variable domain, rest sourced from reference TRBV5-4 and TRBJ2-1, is ETGVTQSPTHLIKTRGQQVTLRCSSQSGHNTVSWYQQALGQGPQFIFQYYREEENGRGNFPPRFSGLQFPNYSSELNVNALELDDSALYLCASSTPLREQFFGPGTRLTVL.

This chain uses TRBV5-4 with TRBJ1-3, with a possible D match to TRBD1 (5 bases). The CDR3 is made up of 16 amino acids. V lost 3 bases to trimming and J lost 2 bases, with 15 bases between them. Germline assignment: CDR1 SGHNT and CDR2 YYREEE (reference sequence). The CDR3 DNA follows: TGTGCCAGCAGCTGGGGGGGGGATCTACCTGGAAACACCATATATTTT. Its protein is CASSWGGDLPGNTIYF.

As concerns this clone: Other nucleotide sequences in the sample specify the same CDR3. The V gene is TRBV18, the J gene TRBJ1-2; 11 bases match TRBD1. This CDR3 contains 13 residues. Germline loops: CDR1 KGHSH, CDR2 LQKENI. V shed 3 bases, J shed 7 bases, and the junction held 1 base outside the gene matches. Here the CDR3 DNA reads TGTGCCAGCTCACCGGGGACAGGGGGTGGCTACACCTTC. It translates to CASSPGTGGGYTF. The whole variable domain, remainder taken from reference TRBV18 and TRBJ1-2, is NAGVMQNPRHLVRRRGQEARLRCSPMKGHSHVYWYRQLPEEGLKFMVYLQKENIIDESGMPKERFSAEFPKEGPSILRIQQVVRGDSAAYFCASSPGTGGGYTFGSGTRLTVV.

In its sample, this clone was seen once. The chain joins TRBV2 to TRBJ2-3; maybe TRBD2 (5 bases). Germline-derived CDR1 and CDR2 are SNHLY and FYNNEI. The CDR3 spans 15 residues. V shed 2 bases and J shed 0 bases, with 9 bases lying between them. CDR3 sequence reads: CASSEIATSTDTQYF. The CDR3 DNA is TGTGCCAGCAGTGAAATAGCGACTAGCACAGATACGCAGTATTTT.

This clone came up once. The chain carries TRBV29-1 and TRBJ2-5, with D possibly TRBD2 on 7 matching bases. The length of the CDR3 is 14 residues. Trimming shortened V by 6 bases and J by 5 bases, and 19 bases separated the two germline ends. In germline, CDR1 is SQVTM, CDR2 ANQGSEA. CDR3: CSVEAQQGGETQYF. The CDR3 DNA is TGCAGCGTCGAGGCCCAACAGGGAGGGGAGACCCAGTACTTC.

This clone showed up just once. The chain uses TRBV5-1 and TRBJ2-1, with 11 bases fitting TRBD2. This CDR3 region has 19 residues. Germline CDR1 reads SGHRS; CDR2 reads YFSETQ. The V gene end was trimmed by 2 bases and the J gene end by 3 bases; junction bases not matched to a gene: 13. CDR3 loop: CASSFGSGRALNYYNEQFF. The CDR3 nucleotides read TGCGCCAGCAGCTTTGGTAGCGGGAGGGCTCTCAACTACTACAATGAGCAGTTCTTC.

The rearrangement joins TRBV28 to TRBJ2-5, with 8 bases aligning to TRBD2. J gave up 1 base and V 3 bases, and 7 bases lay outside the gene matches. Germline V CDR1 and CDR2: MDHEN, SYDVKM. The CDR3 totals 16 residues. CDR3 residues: CASSFRLARAQETQYF. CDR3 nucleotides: TGTGCCAGCAGTTTCCGACTAGCGAGGGCCCAAGAGACCCAGTACTTC. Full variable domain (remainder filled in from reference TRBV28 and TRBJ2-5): DVKVTQSSRYLVKRTGEKVFLECVQDMDHENMFWYRQDPGLGLRLIYFSYDVKMKEKGDIPEGYSVSREKKERFSLILESASTNQTSMYLCASSFRLARAQETQYFGPGTRLLVL.

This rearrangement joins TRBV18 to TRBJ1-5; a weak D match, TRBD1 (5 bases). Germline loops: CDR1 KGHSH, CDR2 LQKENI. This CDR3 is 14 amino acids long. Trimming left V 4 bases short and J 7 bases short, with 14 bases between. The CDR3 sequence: CASSHDSLRQPQHF. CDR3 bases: TGTGCCAGCTCACACGACAGTTTACGGCAGCCCCAGCATTTT. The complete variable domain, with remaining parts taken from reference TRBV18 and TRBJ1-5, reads NAGVMQNPRHLVRRRGQEARLRCSPMKGHSHVYWYRQLPEEGLKFMVYLQKENIIDESGMPKERFSAEFPKEGPSILRIQQVVRGDSAAYFCASSHDSLRQPQHFGDGTRLSIL.

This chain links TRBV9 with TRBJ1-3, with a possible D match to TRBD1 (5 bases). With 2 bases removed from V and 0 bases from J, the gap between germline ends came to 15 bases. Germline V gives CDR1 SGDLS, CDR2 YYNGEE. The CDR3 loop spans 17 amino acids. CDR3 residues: CASSVSGQGFSGNTIYF. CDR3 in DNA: TGTGCCAGCAGCGTCAGCGGGCAGGGCTTCTCTGGAAACACCATATATTTT.

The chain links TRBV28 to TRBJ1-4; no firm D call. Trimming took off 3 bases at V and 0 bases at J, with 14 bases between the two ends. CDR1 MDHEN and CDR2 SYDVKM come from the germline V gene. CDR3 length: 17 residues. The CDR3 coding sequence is TGTGCCAGCAGTTTCATGGAGTCACTGACAACTAATGAAAAACTGTTTTTT. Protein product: CASSFMESLTTNEKLFF.

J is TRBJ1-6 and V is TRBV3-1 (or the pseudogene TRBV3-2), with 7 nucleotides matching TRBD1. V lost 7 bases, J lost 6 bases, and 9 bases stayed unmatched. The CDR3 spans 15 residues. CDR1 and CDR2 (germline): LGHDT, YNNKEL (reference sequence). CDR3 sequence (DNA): TGTGCCAGCACCGCGGGGCAGGGGGGTAATTCACCCCTCCACTTT. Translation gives CASTAGQGGNSPLHF.

The CDR3 bases are TGCGCCAGCAGCCCGGGGACAGGGCGTGGTGATACGCAGTATTTT. Its translation is CASSPGTGRGDTQYF. The chain combines TRBV5-1 with TRBJ2-3, with 9 bases matching TRBD1. V lost 4 bases and J lost 6; bases outside the gene matches: 9. The V gene's germline CDR1 is SGHRS and CDR2 YFSETQ. This CDR3 spans 15 amino acids.

Here the CDR3 DNA reads TGTGCCAGCAGCGCCCGGTCAGGCGATTTCTACAATGAGCAGTTCTTC. Encoded protein: CASSARSGDFYNEQFF. V usage is TRBV9 and J usage is TRBJ2-1, with unresolved D. V lost 3 bases and J lost 3, with 16 bases in between. Germline V gene sequence: CDR1 SGDLS, CDR2 YYNGEE. The CDR3 extends over 16 amino acids.

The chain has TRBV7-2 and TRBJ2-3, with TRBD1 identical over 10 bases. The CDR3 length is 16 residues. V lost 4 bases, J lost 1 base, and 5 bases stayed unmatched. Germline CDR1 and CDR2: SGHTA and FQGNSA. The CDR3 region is CASSSPGTGGTDTQYF. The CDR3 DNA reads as TGTGCCAGCAGCTCTCCCGGGACAGGGGGCACAGATACGCAGTATTTT.

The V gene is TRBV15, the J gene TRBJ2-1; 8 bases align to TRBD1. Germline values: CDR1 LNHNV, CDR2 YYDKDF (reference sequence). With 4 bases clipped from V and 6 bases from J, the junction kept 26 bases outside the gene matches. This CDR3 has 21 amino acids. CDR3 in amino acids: CATSKRVGQGFELGEINEQFF. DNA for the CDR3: TGTGCCACCAGCAAAAGGGTCGGACAGGGCTTTGAACTAGGGGAGATCAATGAGCAGTTCTTC.

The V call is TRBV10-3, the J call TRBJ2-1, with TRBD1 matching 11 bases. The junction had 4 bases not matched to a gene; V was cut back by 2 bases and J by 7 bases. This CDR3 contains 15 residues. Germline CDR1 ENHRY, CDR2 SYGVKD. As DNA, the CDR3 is TGTGCCATCAGTGAGGGACAGGGGGCTCGAAATGAGCAGTTCTTC. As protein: CAISEGQGARNEQFF.

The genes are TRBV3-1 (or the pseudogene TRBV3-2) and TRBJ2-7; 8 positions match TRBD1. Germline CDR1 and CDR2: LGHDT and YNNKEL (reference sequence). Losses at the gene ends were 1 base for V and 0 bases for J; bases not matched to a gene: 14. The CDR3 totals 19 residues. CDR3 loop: CASSQGTTGGRLHSYEQYF. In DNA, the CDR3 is TGTGCCAGCAGCCAAGGCACCACAGGGGGGCGCCTACACTCCTACGAGCAGTACTTC.

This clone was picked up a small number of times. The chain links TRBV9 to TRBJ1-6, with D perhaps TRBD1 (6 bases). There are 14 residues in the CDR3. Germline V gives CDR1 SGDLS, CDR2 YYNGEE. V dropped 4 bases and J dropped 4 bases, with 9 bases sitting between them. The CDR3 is CASSTGQYNSPLHF. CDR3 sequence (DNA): TGTGCCAGCAGCACCGGACAGTATAATTCACCCCTCCACTTT.

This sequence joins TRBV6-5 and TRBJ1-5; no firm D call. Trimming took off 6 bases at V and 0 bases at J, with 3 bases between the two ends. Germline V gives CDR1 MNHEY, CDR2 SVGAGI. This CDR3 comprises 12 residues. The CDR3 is CASSHSNQPQHF. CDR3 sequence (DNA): TGTGCCAGCAGCCATAGCAATCAGCCCCAGCATTTT.

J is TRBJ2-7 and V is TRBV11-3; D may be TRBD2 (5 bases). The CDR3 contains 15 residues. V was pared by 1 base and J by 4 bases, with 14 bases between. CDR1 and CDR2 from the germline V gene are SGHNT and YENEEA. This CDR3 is CASSLGADPGYEQYF. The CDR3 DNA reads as TGTGCCAGCAGCTTAGGAGCGGACCCAGGTTACGAGCAGTACTTC.

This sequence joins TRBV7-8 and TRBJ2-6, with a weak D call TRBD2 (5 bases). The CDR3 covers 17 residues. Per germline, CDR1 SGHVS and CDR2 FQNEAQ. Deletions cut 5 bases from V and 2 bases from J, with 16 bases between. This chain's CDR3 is CASSPTILGTGANVLTF. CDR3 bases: TGTGCCAGCAGCCCGACGATCCTCGGGACTGGGGCCAACGTCCTGACTTTC.